A selection of T cell receptor beta chains follows, all from one sample in a study of cytomegalovirus exposure and HLA in healthy donors. Using immunoSEQ multiplex PCR, the repertoire was profiled, and TCRdb retains in-frame clones only, with some absent. Recorded for this sample: about 140,000 clones. The specimen sequenced was PBMCs. These receptors were collected from a woman younger than 35 in good health and CMV-seronegative. Both conserved end residues are part of each CDR3. Fields, in order: J gene, V gene, CDR3 protein.

TRBJ2-5 | TRBV15 | CATSSRTSGMGETQYF
TRBJ1-1 | TRBV7-8 | CASSYTGIPEAFF
TRBJ1-2 | TRBV5-1 | CASSLQGNYGYTF
TRBJ1-2 | TRBV12-2 | CASRLGPVGDYGYTF
TRBJ2-5 | TRBV5-5 | CASSLLLGGETQYF
TRBJ2-2 | TRBV9 | CASSVSGTTNTGELFF
. | TRBV10-3 | CAISESGTGSYEQYF
TRBJ1-5 | TRBV9 | CASSVGDSTNQPQHF
TRBJ2-3 | TRBV6-4 | CASSTGPTDTQYF
TRBJ1-2 | TRBV14 | CASSPSWGGQGLFGYTF
TRBJ2-3 | TRBV7-6 | CASSIYPPKGRTFSTDTQYF
TRBJ2-5 | TRBV6-1 | CASELAGMRETQYF
TRBJ2-3 | TRBV5-1 | CASRISSLRQTDTQYF
TRBJ2-1 | TRBV10-3 | CAISAQREGHNEQFF
TRBJ1-2 | TRBV28 | CASSLLGRGADGYTF
TRBJ2-7 | TRBV13 | CASSSTRDTLEQYF
TRBJ1-1 | TRBV7-8 | CASSLGALMNTEAFF
TRBJ2-3 | TRBV7-9 | CASSLLVGTDTQYF
TRBJ1-2 | TRBV11-2 | CASSRFGPSNPTF
TRBJ1-5 | TRBV7-8 | CASSLGGSQPQHF
TRBJ2-2 | TRBV14 | CASSQGGPAGGVYTGELFF
TRBJ1-1 | TRBV11-2 | CASSTRTGGDTEAFF
TRBJ1-2 | TRBV13 | CASSLWTDPFNYGYTF
TRBJ2-2 | TRBV30 | CAWKRGLAGVPGELFF
TRBJ2-6 | TRBV5-1 | CASSLEAGPRSGANVLTF
TRBJ2-3 | TRBV27 | CASSPQRTSGTDTQYF
TRBJ2-5 | TRBV4-1 | CASSHPGGETQYF
TRBJ2-3 | TRBV5-1 | CASSLAHTDTDTQYF
TRBJ1-1 | TRBV5-4 | CASSPGGVQGTEAFF
TRBJ1-2 | TRBV4-2 | CASSPGQGSDYGYTF